This T cell receptor beta chain stems from a study of T cell responses to AZD1222 COVID-19 vaccine. Overall study findings and caveats: The study found vaccine-associated CD4 TCRs spanning spike, dominant at 160-218 and 743-854. Spike-specific TCRs gained breadth and depth after people received two AZD1222 doses.

About this clone itself: The antigen is undetermined.

V was pared by 3 bases and J by 3 bases, with 9 bases between. CDR3 length: 13 amino acids. Germline V gives CDR1 MNHEY, CDR2 SMNVEV (reference sequence). The data were produced by immunoSEQ multiplex PCR, yet TCRdb's version contains in-frame clones alone and is incomplete. In the table there are fewer than 130,000 clones, nearly 90% of which are singletons. Sequenced here: peripheral blood, sampled on day 0 of AZD1222 vaccination. The chain combines TRBV27 with TRBJ2-7; D perhaps matches TRBD1 (5 bases). This TCR was sampled from an adult in good health. The CDR3 sequence is CASSFRQNYEQYF. DNA for the CDR3: TGTGCCAGCAGTTTTCGACAGAACTACGAGCAGTACTTC.